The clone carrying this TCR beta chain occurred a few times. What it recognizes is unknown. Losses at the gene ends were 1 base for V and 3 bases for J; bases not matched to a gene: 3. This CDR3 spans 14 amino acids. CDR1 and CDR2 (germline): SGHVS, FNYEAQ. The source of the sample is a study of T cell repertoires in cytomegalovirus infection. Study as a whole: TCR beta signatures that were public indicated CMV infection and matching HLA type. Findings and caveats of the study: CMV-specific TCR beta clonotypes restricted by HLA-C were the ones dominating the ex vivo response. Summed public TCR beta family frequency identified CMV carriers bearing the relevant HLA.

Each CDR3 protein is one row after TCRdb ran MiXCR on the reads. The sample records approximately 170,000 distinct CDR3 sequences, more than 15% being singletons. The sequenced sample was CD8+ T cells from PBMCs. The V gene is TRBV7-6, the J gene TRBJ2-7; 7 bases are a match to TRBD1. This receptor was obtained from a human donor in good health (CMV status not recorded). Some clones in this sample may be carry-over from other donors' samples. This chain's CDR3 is CASSLGGGLYEQYF. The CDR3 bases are TGTGCCAGCAGCTTAGGAGGGGGCCTCTACGAGCAGTACTTC. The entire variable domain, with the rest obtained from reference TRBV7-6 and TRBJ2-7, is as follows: GAGVSQSPRYKVTKRGQDVALRCDPISGHVSLYWYRQALGQGPEFLTYFNYEAQQDKSGLPNDRFSAERPEGSISTLTIQRTEQRDSAMYRCASSLGGGLYEQYFGPGTRLTVT.